The source of this T cell receptor beta chain is a study of blood T cell repertoires in COVID-19. CDR1 is MDHEN and CDR2 is SYDVKM in the germline V gene. The CDR3 consists of 16 residues. V dropped 3 bases and J dropped 8 bases, with 22 bases sitting between them. Libraries were prepared by immunoSEQ multiplex PCR; TCRdb keeps only in-frame clonotypes and omits some of them. Of roughly 160,000 clones listed, approximately 90% were seen once; the top ten hold roughly 1.9%. The rearrangement joins TRBV28 to TRBJ1-2; D call uncertain. The receptor comes from a man aged 50 to 59 who had recovered from COVID-19. Sequencing was carried out using peripheral blood. In DNA form, the CDR3 reads TGTGCCAGCAGTTTGAACCTAATAAAACCAAAGGAGGGCTACACCTTC. This sequence encodes CASSLNLIKPKEGYTF.